The 8 T cell receptor beta chains listed next were all sequenced from one sample in a study of blood T cell repertoires in COVID-19. Only in-frame clones appear in the TCRdb table, and some are missing; sequencing was by immunoSEQ multiplex PCR. This table holds about 150,000 clones, under 85% found once. Material for sequencing was peripheral blood. All receptors come from a woman older than 75 with acute or convalescent COVID-19.

V and J are TRBV5-6 and TRBJ2-3, with 8 bases identical to TRBD2. Germline assignment: CDR1 SGHDT and CDR2 YYEEEE. The CDR3 is 19 residues long. V trimming: 4 bases; J trimming: 3 bases; junction bases outside the gene matches: 19. Here the CDR3 DNA reads TGTGCCAGCAGCCCCGGGCGAAGCCGCGGGGGGATTAAGACAGATACGCAGTATTTT. The encoded protein is CASSPGRSRGGIKTDTQYF.

This chain uses TRBV6-5 with TRBJ2-3; maybe TRBD2 (7 bases). V lost 8 bases, J lost 0 bases, and 12 bases lay in between. The germline V gene encodes CDR1 MNHEY and CDR2 SVGAGI. The CDR3 covers 14 residues. The CDR3 loop is CASAAGASTDTQYF. The CDR3 DNA is TGTGCCAGCGCTGCGGGGGCCAGCACAGATACGCAGTATTTT.

J is TRBJ2-5 and V is TRBV12-3 or TRBV12-4; TRBD1 matches 8 bases. The CDR3 length is 12 residues. J gave up 5 bases and V 10 bases, and 6 bases lay outside the gene matches. The CDR3 DNA sequence: TGTGCCACTGAGGACAGGGTTGAGACCCAGTACTTC. This gives the protein CATEDRVETQYF.

This chain connects TRBV18 to TRBJ2-3; 10 bases fit TRBD2. The CDR3 consists of 16 residues. V was pared by 1 base and J by 5 bases, with 6 bases of the junction left unmatched. Germline CDR1 and CDR2: KGHSH and LQKENI. CDR3: CASSPRLLAGRDTQYF. CDR3 coding DNA: TGTGCCAGCTCACCACGCTTACTAGCGGGGAGAGATACGCAGTATTTT.

The chain employs TRBV6-5 and TRBJ2-6; the D is unclear. This CDR3 has 13 amino acids. Trimming left V 4 bases short and J 4 bases short, with 5 bases between. Germline V lookup: CDR1 MNHEY, CDR2 SVGAGI. CDR3 nucleotide sequence: TGTGCCAGCAGTTTAGCCGGGGCCAACGTCCTGACTTTC. Translation gives CASSLAGANVLTF.

This clone was detected only once. The chain couples TRBV12-3 or TRBV12-4 to TRBJ2-7; D gene uncertain. The CDR3 contains 11 residues. V shed 5 bases and J shed 3 bases, with 5 bases lying between them. The CDR3 loop reads CASSIYYEQYF. For the CDR3, the DNA is TGTGCCAGCAGTATCTACTACGAGCAGTACTTC.

CDR3 residues: CASSWRQGAYEQYF. In DNA form, the CDR3 reads TGTGCCAGCAGTTGGCGACAGGGGGCTTACGAGCAGTACTTC. The chain joins TRBV6-5 to TRBJ2-7, with 10 bases matching TRBD1. With V trimmed by 4 bases and J by 4 bases, 4 bases remained unmatched. CDR1 MNHEY and CDR2 SVGAGI come from the germline V gene. The CDR3 sequence is 14 residues long.

The chain links TRBV18 to TRBJ2-7, with D possibly matching TRBD2 (5 bases). V lost 6 bases and J lost 3, with 15 bases in between. The CDR3 contains 14 residues. The germline V gene encodes CDR1 KGHSH and CDR2 LQKENI. The CDR3 bases are TGTGCCAGCTCTCGGGATTTGAATAGCTACGAGCAGTACTTC. It translates to CASSRDLNSYEQYF. The full variable domain, in which reference TRBV18 and TRBJ2-7 provide the parts outside the CDR3, is NAGVMQNPRHLVRRRGQEARLRCSPMKGHSHVYWYRQLPEEGLKFMVYLQKENIIDESGMPKERFSAEFPKEGPSILRIQQVVRGDSAAYFCASSRDLNSYEQYFGPGTRLTVT.